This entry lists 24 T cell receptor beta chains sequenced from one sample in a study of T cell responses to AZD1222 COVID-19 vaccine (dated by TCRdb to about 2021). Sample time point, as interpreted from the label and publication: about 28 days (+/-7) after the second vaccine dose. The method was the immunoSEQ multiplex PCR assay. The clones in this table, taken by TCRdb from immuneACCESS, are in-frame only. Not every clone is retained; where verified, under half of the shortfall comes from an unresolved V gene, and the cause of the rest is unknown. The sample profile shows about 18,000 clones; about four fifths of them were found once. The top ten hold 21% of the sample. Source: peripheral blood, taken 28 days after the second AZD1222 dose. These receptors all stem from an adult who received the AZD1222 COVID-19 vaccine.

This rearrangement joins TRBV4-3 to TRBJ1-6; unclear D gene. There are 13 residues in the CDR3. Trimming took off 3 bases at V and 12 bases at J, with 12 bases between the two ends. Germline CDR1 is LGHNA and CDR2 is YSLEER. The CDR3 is CASSQAGWRPLHF. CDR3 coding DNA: TGCGCCAGCAGCCAGGCGGGATGGCGACCCCTCCACTTT.

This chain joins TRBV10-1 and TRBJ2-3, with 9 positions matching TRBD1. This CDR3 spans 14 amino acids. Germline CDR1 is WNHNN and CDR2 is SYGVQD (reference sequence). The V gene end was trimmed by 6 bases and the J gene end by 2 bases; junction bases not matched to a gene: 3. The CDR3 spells CASSRDRDTDTQYF. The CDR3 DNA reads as TGCGCCAGCAGCCGGGACAGGGACACAGATACGCAGTATTTT.

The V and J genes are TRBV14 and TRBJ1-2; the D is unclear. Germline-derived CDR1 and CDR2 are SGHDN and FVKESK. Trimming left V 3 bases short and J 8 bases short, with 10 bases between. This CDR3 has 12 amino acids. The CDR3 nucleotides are TGTGCCAGCAGCCAGGGCACCGCCGGCTACACCTTC. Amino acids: CASSQGTAGYTF.

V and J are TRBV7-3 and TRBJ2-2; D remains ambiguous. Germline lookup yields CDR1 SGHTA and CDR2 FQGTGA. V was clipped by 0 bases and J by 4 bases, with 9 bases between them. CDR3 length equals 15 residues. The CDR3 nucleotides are TGTGCCAGCAGCTTAACAGGGCCAGTCACCGGGGAGCTGTTTTTT. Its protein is CASSLTGPVTGELFF. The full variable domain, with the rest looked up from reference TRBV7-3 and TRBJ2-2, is GAGVSQTPSNKVTEKGKYVELRCDPISGHTALYWYRQSLGQGPEFLIYFQGTGAADDSGLPNDRFFAVRPEGSVSTLKIQRTERGDSAVYLCASSLTGPVTGELFFGEGSRLTVL.

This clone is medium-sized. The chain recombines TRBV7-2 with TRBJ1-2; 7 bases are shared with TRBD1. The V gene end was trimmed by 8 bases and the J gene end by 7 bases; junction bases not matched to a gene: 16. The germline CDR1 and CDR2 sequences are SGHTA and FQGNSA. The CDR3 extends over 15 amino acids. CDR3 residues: CASGREGAMVSGYTF. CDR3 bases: TGTGCCAGCGGGAGGGAGGGGGCGATGGTTAGTGGCTACACCTTC.

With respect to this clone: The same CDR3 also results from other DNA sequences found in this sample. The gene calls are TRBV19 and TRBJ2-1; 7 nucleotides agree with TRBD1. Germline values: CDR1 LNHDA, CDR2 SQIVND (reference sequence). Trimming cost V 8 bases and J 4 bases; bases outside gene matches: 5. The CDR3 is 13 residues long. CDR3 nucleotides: TGTGCCAGTCGGGGCAGGGGGTACAATGAGCAGTTCTTC. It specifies CASRGRGYNEQFF.

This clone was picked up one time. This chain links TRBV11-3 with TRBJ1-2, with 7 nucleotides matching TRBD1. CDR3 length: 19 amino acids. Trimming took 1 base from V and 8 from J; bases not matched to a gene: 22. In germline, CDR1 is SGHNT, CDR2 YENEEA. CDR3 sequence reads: CASSLGLRTGPIFLRGYTF. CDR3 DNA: TGTGCCAGCAGCTTAGGTCTTCGGACAGGACCCATCTTCCTTCGGGGCTACACCTTC.

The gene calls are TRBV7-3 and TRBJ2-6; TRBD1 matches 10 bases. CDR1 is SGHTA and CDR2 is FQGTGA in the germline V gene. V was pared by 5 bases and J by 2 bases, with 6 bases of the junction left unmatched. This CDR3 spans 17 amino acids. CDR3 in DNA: TGTGCCAGCAGCCCTGGACAGGGGGAAGCTGGGGCCAACGTCCTGACTTTC. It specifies CASSPGQGEAGANVLTF.

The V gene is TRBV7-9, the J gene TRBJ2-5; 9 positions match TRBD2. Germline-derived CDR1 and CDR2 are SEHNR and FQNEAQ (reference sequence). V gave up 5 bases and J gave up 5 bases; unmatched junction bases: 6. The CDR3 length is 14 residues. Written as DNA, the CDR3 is TGTGCCAGCAGCCCCGGGACTAGCTGGGAGACCCAGTACTTC. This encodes CASSPGTSWETQYF.

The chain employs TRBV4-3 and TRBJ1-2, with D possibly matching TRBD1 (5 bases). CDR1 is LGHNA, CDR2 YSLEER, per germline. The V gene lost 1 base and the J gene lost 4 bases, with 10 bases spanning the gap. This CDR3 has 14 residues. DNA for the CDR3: TGCGCCAGCAGCCAAGGGCTGGGACTCTATGGCTACACCTTC. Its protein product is CASSQGLGLYGYTF.

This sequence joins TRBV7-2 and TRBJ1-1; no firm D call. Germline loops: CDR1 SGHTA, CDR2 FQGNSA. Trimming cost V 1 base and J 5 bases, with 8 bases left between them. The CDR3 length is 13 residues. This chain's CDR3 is CASSLGVLTEAFF. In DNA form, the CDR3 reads TGTGCCAGCAGCTTAGGGGTCCTTACTGAAGCTTTCTTT.

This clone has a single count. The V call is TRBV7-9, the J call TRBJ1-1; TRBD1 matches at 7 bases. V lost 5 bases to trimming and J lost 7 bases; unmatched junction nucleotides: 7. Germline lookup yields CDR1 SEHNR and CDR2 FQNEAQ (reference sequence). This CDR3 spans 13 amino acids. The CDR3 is CASSPEGASEAFF. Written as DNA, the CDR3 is TGTGCCAGCAGCCCCGAGGGGGCGAGTGAAGCTTTCTTT.

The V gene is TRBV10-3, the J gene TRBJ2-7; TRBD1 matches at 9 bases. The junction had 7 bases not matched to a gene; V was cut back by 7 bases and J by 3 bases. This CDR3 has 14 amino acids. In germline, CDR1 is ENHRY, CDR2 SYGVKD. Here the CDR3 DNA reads TGTGCCATCACAGCCGGGACAGGGTACTACGAGCAGTACTTC. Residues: CAITAGTGYYEQYF.

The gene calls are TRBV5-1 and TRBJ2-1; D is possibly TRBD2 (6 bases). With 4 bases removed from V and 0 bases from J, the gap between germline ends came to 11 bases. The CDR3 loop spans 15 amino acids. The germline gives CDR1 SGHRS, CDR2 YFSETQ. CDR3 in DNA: TGCGCCAGCAGCCCAATAGCGGTCTCCTACAATGAGCAGTTCTTC. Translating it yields CASSPIAVSYNEQFF.

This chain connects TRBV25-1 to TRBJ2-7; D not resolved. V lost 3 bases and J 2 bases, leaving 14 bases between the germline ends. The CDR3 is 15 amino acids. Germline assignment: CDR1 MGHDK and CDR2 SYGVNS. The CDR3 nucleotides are TGTGCCAGCAGTGAGGGCCCAAGCTCGACCTACGAGCAGTACTTC. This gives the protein CASSEGPSSTYEQYF.

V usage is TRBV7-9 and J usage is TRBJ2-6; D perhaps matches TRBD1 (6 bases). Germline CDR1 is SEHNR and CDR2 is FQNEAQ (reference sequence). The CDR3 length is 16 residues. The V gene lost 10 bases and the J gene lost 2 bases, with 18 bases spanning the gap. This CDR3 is CAKQGWGQAGANVLTF. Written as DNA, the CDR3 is TGTGCCAAGCAGGGATGGGGGCAGGCTGGGGCCAACGTCCTGACTTTC.

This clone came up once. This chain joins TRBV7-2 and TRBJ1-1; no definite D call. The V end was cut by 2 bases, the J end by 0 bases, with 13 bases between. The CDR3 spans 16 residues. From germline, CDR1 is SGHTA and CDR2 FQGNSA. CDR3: CASSLYNGILNTEAFF. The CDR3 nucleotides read TGTGCCAGCAGCTTATATAACGGGATACTGAACACTGAAGCTTTCTTT.

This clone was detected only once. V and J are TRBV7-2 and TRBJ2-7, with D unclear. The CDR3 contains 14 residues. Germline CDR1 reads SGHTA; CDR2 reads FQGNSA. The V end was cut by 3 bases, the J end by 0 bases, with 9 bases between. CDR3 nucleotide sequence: TGTGCCAGCAGCTTGAAAACAGTCTCCTACGAGCAGTACTTC. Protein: CASSLKTVSYEQYF.

CDR3 residues: CASSLLTGQETQYF. In DNA form, the CDR3 reads TGCGCCAGCAGCTTGTTAACTGGCCAAGAGACCCAGTACTTC. The chain recombines TRBV5-1 with TRBJ2-5; D gene unclear. The germline V and J ends were trimmed by 1 base and 1 base, with 8 bases remaining between them. The CDR3 is made up of 14 amino acids. Germline CDR1 and CDR2: SGHRS and YFSETQ.

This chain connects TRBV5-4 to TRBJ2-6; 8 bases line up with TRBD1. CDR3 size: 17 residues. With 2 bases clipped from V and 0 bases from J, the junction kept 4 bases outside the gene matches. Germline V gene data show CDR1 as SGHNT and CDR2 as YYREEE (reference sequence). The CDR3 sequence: CASSFGQGVSGANVLTF. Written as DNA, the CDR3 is TGTGCCAGCAGCTTCGGACAGGGTGTCTCTGGGGCCAACGTCCTGACTTTC. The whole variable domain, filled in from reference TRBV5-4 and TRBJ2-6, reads ETGVTQSPTHLIKTRGQQVTLRCSSQSGHNTVSWYQQALGQGPQFIFQYYREEENGRGNFPPRFSGLQFPNYSSELNVNALELDDSALYLCASSFGQGVSGANVLTFGAGSRLTVL.

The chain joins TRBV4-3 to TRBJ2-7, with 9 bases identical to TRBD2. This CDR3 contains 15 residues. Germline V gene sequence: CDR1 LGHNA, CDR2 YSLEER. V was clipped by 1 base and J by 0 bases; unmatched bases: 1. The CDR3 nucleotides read TGCGCCAGCAGCCAAGGGGGACTAGCCTCCTACGAGCAGTACTTC. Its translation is CASSQGGLASYEQYF.

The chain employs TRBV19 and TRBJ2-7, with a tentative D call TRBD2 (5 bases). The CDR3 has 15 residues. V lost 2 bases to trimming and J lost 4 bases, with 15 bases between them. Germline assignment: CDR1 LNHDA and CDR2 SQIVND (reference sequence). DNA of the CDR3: TGTGCCAGTAGTATATCGGGATCTAACGATTACGAGCAGTACTTC. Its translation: CASSISGSNDYEQYF.

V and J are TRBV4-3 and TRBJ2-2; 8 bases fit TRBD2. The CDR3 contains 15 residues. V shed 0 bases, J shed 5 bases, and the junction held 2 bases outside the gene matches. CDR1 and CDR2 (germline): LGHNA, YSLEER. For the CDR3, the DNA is TGCGCCAGCAGCCAAGAGATAGCGGGGACCGGGGAGCTGTTTTTT. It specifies CASSQEIAGTGELFF.

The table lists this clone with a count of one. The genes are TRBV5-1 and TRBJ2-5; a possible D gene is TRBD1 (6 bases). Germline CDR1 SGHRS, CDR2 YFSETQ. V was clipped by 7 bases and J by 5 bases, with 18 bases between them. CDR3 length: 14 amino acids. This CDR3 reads CASWQGPWGETQYF. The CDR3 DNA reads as TGCGCCAGCTGGCAGGGGCCCTGGGGTGAGACCCAGTACTTC.